The next 4 T cell receptor beta chains were all read from a single sample in a study of T cell repertoires in cytomegalovirus infection. TCRdb re-analysed the reads in MiXCR, keeping a single row per CDR3 protein. The sample lists 100,000 or so distinct CDR3 sequences; under 55% were seen once. The antigens these receptors bind are not known. The material sequenced was CD8+ T cells from cultured PBMCs, taken from culture after CMV antigen stimulation. The receptors derive from a human donor in good health (CMV status not recorded). Some clones in this sample may be carry-over from other donors' samples.

V and J are TRBV27 and TRBJ1-6; TRBD1 is a possible D gene (6 bases). The V gene lost 2 bases and the J gene lost 16 bases, with 15 bases spanning the gap. This CDR3 is built from 13 residues. Germline CDR1 reads MNHEY; CDR2 reads SMNVEV (reference sequence). CDR3 residues: CASSLKGVRGLHF. For the CDR3, the DNA is TGTGCCAGCAGTTTAAAGGGGGTCAGGGGACTCCACTTT.

This rearrangement joins TRBV7-9 to TRBJ2-1; TRBD2 is a possible D gene (5 bases). Trimming took 6 bases from V and 0 from J, leaving 12 bases between them. CDR1 SEHNR and CDR2 FQNEAQ come from the germline V gene (reference sequence). The length of the CDR3 is 15 residues. CDR3 in DNA: TGTGCCAGCAGGCCCGGACTGACCTCCTACAATGAGCAGTTCTTC. Translation: CASRPGLTSYNEQFF.

This clonotype was observed a few times. The V and J genes are TRBV4-1 and TRBJ2-2, with a weak D call TRBD2 (5 bases). The CDR3 sequence is 14 residues long. V lost 1 base and J 2 bases, leaving 5 bases between the germline ends. CDR1 MGHRA and CDR2 YSYEKL come from the germline V gene. Here the CDR3 reads CASSQAGNTGELFF. CDR3 bases: TGCGCCAGCAGCCAAGCGGGAAACACCGGGGAGCTGTTTTTT.

V is TRBV19 and J is TRBJ2-1; 9 nucleotides align to TRBD2. V dropped 8 bases and J dropped 9; count of bases not matched to a gene: 14. The germline V gene encodes CDR1 LNHDA and CDR2 SQIVND (reference sequence). The CDR3 length is 15 residues. The CDR3 DNA reads as TGTGCCAGTTCTCCTCTCGGTAGCGGGGGTACTGAGCAGTTCTTC. Encoded protein: CASSPLGSGGTEQFF.